This T cell receptor beta chain was documented in a study of cytomegalovirus exposure and HLA in healthy donors. Vbeta (60) and Jbeta (13) primers were used in the PCR. Here immunoSEQ multiplex PCR was the method, and the copy in TCRdb shows in-frame clones only, minus some. In the table there are around 63,000 clones, 60% to 80% of which are singletons. In regard to this clone: The antigen is unknown.

There are 14 residues in the CDR3. V lost 9 bases and J lost 9, with 21 bases in between. Per germline, CDR1 KGHSH and CDR2 LQKENI. Findings and limits, study-wide: The study found most TCR sequences rare, yet found some public TCRs in many donors.

The receptor was isolated from a man in his sixties in good health and CMV-seropositive. Specimen: PBMCs. The chain links TRBV18 to TRBJ2-1, with no clear D. The CDR3 nucleotides are TGTGCCAGTGTCGGGTCCGCCGCCACGGGTGAGCAGTTCTTC. This gives the protein CASVGSAATGEQFF.